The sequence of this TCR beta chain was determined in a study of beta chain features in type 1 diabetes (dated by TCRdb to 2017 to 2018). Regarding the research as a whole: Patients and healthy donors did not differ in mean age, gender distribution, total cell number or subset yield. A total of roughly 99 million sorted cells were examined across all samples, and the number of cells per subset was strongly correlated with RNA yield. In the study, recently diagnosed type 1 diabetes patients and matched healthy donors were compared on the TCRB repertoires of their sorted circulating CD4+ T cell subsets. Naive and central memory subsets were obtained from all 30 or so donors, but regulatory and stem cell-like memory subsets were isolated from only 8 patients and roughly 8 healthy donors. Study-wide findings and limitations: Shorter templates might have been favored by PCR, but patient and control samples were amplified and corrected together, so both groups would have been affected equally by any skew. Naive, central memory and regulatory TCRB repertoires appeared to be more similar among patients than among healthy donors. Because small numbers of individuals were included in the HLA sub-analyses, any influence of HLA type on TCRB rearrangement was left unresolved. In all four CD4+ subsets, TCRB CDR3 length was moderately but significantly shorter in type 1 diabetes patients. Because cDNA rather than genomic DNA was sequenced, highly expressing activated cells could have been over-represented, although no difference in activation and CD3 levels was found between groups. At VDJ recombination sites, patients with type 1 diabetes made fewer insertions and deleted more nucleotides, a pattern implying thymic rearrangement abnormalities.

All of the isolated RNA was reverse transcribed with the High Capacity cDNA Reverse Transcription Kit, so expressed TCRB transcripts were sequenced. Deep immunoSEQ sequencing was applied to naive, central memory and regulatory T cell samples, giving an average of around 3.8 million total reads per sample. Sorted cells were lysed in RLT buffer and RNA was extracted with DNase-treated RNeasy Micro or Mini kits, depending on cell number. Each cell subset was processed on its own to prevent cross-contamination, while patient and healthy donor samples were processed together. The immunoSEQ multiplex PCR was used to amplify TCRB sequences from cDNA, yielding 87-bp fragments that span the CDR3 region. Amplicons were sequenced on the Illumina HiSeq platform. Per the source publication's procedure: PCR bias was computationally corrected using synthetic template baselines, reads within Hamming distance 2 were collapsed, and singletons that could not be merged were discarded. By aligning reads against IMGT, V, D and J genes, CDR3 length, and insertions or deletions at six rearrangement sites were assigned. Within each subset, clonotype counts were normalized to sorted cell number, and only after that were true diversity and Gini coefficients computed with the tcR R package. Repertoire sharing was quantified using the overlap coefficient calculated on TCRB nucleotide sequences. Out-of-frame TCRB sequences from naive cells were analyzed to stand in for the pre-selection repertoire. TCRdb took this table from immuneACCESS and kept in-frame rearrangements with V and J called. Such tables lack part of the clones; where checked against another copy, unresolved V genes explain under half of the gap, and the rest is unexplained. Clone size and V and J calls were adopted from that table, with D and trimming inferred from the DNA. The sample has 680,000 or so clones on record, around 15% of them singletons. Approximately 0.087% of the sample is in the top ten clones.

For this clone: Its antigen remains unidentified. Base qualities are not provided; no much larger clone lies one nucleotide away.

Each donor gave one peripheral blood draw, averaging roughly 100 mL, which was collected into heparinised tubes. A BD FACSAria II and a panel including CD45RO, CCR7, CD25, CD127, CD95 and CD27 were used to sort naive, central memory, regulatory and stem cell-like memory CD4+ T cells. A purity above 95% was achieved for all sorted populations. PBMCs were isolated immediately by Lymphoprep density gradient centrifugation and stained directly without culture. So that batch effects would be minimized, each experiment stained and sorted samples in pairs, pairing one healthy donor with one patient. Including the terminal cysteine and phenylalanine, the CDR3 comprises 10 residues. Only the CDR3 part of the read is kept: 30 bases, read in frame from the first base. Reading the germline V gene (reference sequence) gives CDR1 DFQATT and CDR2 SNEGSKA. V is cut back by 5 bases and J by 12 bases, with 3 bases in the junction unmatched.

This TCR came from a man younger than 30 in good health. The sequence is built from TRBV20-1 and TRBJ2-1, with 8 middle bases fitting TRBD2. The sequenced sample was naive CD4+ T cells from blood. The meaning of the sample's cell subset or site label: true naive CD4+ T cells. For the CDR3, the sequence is CSAWAGGQFF. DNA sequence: TGCAGTGCTTGGGCGGGAGGGCAGTTCTTC.